This T cell receptor (beta chain) was retrieved from a study of blood T cell repertoires in COVID-19. For the study at large: Whether acute or convalescent, the COVID-19 samples came from the United States, Italy and Spain.

V lost 0 bases to trimming and J lost 2 bases, with 11 bases between them. CDR1 is SGHKS, CDR2 YYEKEE, per germline (reference sequence). The CDR3 sequence is 15 residues long. As originally analysed: Estimation of nucleated cell counts was performed using reference gene primer amplification. The assay was immunoSEQ multiplex PCR, and TCRdb's table has in-frame clones only and misses some. For V, J and clone size, that table is used; D and trimming come from the DNA. This table holds 95,000 to 150,000 clones, roughly 80% found once. This clone has just one count. The clonotype was recovered from a human donor in a cohort sampled during active COVID-19. Material: peripheral blood. This sequence joins TRBV5-5 and TRBJ1-2; D uncertain. DNA for the CDR3: TGTGCCAGCAGCTTGGAAGCATCGCTAAACTATGGCTACACCTTC. The encoded protein is CASSLEASLNYGYTF.